A selection of T cell receptor beta chains follows, all from one sample in a study of T cells in Graves' hyperthyroidism and ophthalmopathy. MiXCR was run by TCRdb on the multiplex PCR reads, yielding one entry per CDR3 protein. The sample holds 490,000 or so distinct CDR3 sequences, 15% to 20% seen once. The sample comprised blood. Every receptor here comes from a woman in her twenties or thirties with Graves' ophthalmopathy. CDR3s include the opening cysteine and the closing phenylalanine or tryptophan. Fields, in order: V gene, D gene, J gene, clone size, CDR3 DNA, CDR3 protein. D genes are given only for firm matches. Clone size appears in some rows only: once, few, many, or a class for an expanded clone.

TRBV9	TRBD1	TRBJ1-1	few	TGTGCCAGCAGTTCCGGGACAGGGTTTCCTTTCTTT	CASSSGTGFPFF
TRBV3-1	.	TRBJ2-3	.	TGTGCCAGCAGCCGCCCATTAGGGCGAAAAGGCACAGATACGCAGTATTTT	CASSRPLGRKGTDTQYF
TRBV20-1	.	TRBJ1-1	once	TGCAGTGCTAGATACCCTCGGTACAACACTGAAGCTTTCTTT	CSARYPRYNTEAFF
TRBV7-8	.	TRBJ2-7	many	TGTGCCAGCAGCTTAGCCGCCAACAGATTAAACTTTTACGAGCAGTACTTC	CASSLAANRLNFYEQYF
TRBV13	TRBD1	TRBJ2-5	many	TGTGCCAGCAGCAAGACGGTGACAGGGAGCCAAGAGACCCAGTACTTC	CASSKTVTGSQETQYF
TRBV27	TRBD2	TRBJ2-7	many	TGTGCCAGCAGACGACTAGCGGGACTTATCTCCTACGAGCAGTACTTC	CASRRLAGLISYEQYF
TRBV12-3/TRBV12-4	.	TRBJ1-1	many	TGTGCCAGCAGTTTAAACAGTTACACTGAAGCTTTCTTT	CASSLNSYTEAFF
TRBV12-3/TRBV12-4	.	TRBJ1-2	few	TGTGCCAGCAGTTTACCCCCGGGCCGCGGCTACACCTTC	CASSLPPGRGYTF
TRBV18	.	TRBJ2-7	many	TGTGCCAGCTCACAGTTACCGGGCAGCTCCTACGAGCAGTACTTC	CASSQLPGSSYEQYF
TRBV20-1	.	TRBJ2-5	few	TGCAGTGCCCAGTATCTCAAAGAGACCCAGTACTTC	CSAQYLKETQYF
TRBV30	TRBD2	TRBJ2-2	many	TGTGCCTGGAGTGCCTTAGGAGCGGGAGGGAACACCGGGGAGCTGTTTTTT	CAWSALGAGGNTGELFF
TRBV20-1	TRBD2	TRBJ2-1	.	TGCAGTGCTAGTCGTCCGGGACTACCGTACAATGAGCAGTTCTTC	CSASRPGLPYNEQFF
TRBV30	TRBD1	TRBJ1-1	many	TGTGCCTGGGGACAGGCCAGAGCTTTCTTT	CAWGQARAFF